The 27 T cell receptor beta chains below all came from one sample that was sequenced in a study of blood T cell repertoires in COVID-19. This table comes from immunoSEQ multiplex PCR, and its TCRdb copy is limited to in-frame clones, with some not included. This sample has under 300,000 clones, with about 89% found just once. The material sequenced was PBMCs or T cells enriched from blood (not recorded which). These receptors all come from a human donor in a cohort exposed to, infected with or recovered from COVID-19 (not recorded which). The donor label of this sample is uncertain.

The CDR3 loop reads CASSPLPGYNEQFF. The CDR3 DNA is TGCGCCAGCAGCCCTCTCCCGGGGTACAATGAGCAGTTCTTC. The chain carries TRBV4-3 and TRBJ2-1; D may be TRBD2 (5 bases). Germline V gene data show CDR1 as LGHNA and CDR2 as YSLEER. This CDR3 contains 14 residues. Trimming left V 4 bases short and J 4 bases short, with 11 bases between.

This chain's CDR3 is CASSPGENTIFPLEQYF. DNA for the CDR3: TGTGCCAGCTCACCAGGGGAGAATACCATATTTCCCCTGGAGCAGTACTTC. The gene calls are TRBV18 and TRBJ2-7, with a weak D call TRBD2 (5 bases). This CDR3 is built from 17 residues. The germline V gene has CDR1 KGHSH and CDR2 LQKENI. V was clipped by 2 bases and J by 7 bases, with 24 bases between them.

The sample holds one count of this clone. The chain carries TRBV30 and TRBJ1-5; 11 positions agree with TRBD1. The CDR3 totals 16 residues. CDR1 is GTSNPN and CDR2 is SVGIG in the germline V gene (reference sequence). The trim removed 2 bases at V and 2 bases at J, leaving 5 bases unmatched. The chain's CDR3 is CAWSFGTGGGNQPQHF. The CDR3 DNA sequence: TGTGCCTGGAGTTTCGGGACAGGGGGTGGCAATCAGCCCCAGCATTTT.

This clone was picked up a small number of times. The chain carries TRBV7-9 and TRBJ1-1; 9 nucleotides match TRBD1. Germline V lookup: CDR1 SEHNR, CDR2 FQNEAQ (reference sequence). With V trimmed by 5 bases and J by 1 base, 5 bases remained unmatched. The CDR3 consists of 15 residues. The CDR3 loop reads CASSPTGGKNTEAFF. The CDR3 coding sequence is TGTGCCAGCAGCCCTACAGGGGGCAAGAACACTGAAGCTTTCTTT.

As DNA, the CDR3 is TGTGCCAGCAGCCCCCTTGAGGGGGGGGCGCATTCGGTCACTGAAGCTTTCTTT. This encodes CASSPLEGGAHSVTEAFF. The rearrangement joins TRBV7-9 to TRBJ1-1; weak D call: TRBD1 (6 bases). The length of the CDR3 is 18 residues. The germline V gene encodes CDR1 SEHNR and CDR2 FQNEAQ (reference sequence). The V and J ends lost 5 bases and 4 bases respectively, with 26 bases between them.

The J gene is TRBJ2-3, the V gene TRBV18; D uncertain. Per the germline V gene, CDR1 is KGHSH and CDR2 is LQKENI. V dropped 2 bases and J dropped 0 bases, with 9 bases sitting between them. This CDR3 contains 15 residues. The CDR3 reads CASSPVIFSTDTQYF. CDR3 bases: TGTGCCAGCTCACCAGTAATTTTCAGCACAGATACGCAGTATTTT.

V usage is TRBV30 and J usage is TRBJ2-1, with a possible D match to TRBD1 (8 bases). V lost 6 bases and J lost 0, with 15 bases in between. In germline, CDR1 is GTSNPN, CDR2 SVGIG (reference sequence). CDR3 length: 15 residues. CDR3 coding DNA: TGTGCCTGTACAGGGGGAGGGTTCTCCTACAATGAGCAGTTCTTC. This encodes CACTGGGFSYNEQFF.

V gene TRBV5-1 combines with J gene TRBJ2-7; tentative D call: TRBD1 (6 bases). Germline CDR1 and CDR2: SGHRS and YFSETQ. The V end lost 4 bases, the J end lost 2 bases, and 10 bases lay between the germline ends. CDR3 length: 13 amino acids. In DNA, the CDR3 is TGCGCCAGCAGCAGGGGGAGCACCTACGAGCAGTACTTC. This encodes CASSRGSTYEQYF.

The chain couples TRBV29-1 to TRBJ1-1, with D possibly being TRBD1 (5 bases). Germline V CDR1 and CDR2: SQVTM, ANQGSEA. This CDR3 spans 14 amino acids. V shed 4 bases and J shed 4 bases, with 16 bases lying between them. CDR3 in DNA: TGCAGCGTTGTCTTACAGGCGTGGGTCACTGAAGCTTTCTTT. It codes for CSVVLQAWVTEAFF.

The genes are TRBV15 and TRBJ2-5; TRBD1 matches 10 bases. Germline V gives CDR1 LNHNV, CDR2 YYDKDF (reference sequence). The CDR3 spans 16 residues. V was clipped by 5 bases and J by 4 bases; unmatched bases: 10. As DNA, the CDR3 is TGTGCCACCAGCTCGTCGACAGGGGGCTTTGGAGAGACCCAGTACTTC. Amino acid sequence: CATSSSTGGFGETQYF.

The chain carries TRBV29-1 and TRBJ2-7; 8 bases are shared with TRBD1. The CDR3 covers 13 residues. In germline, CDR1 is SQVTM, CDR2 ANQGSEA. J gave up 5 bases and V 3 bases, and 6 bases lay outside the gene matches. The CDR3 DNA sequence: TGCAGCGTTGACCCAGGGGGCGCGGACGAGCAGTACTTC. Translation: CSVDPGGADEQYF.

This sequence joins TRBV13 and TRBJ2-3; D unresolved. Trimming took off 0 bases at V and 6 bases at J, with 4 bases between the two ends. Germline assignment: CDR1 PRHDT and CDR2 FYEKMQ (reference sequence). The CDR3 is 12 residues long. In DNA form, the CDR3 reads TGTGCCAGCAGCTTAGGACGGGATACGCAGTATTTT. Protein: CASSLGRDTQYF.

The genes are TRBV7-3 and TRBJ2-5, with D possibly being TRBD2 (6 bases). CDR1 and CDR2 from the germline V gene are SGHTA and FQGTGA. V lost 2 bases to trimming and J lost 13 bases, with 17 bases between them. The CDR3 runs to 13 residues. This chain's CDR3 is CASSLGGSGEMYF. CDR3 nucleotide sequence: TGTGCCAGCAGCTTAGGCGGTTCGGGGGAAATGTACTTC.

The rearrangement links TRBV19 to TRBJ1-2; D unclear. V lost 5 bases to trimming and J lost 4 bases, with 11 bases between them. The germline gives CDR1 LNHDA, CDR2 SQIVND (reference sequence). This CDR3 contains 13 residues. CDR3 in amino acids: CASSSRGSYGYTF. The CDR3 DNA follows: TGTGCCAGTAGTTCGCGCGGAAGCTATGGCTACACCTTC.

The chain links TRBV7-3 to TRBJ2-1, with D perhaps TRBD1 (7 bases). The CDR3 sequence is 15 residues long. V was clipped by 7 bases and J by 0 bases, with 13 bases between them. Germline loops: CDR1 SGHTA, CDR2 FQGTGA. The CDR3 is CASTSQGGSYNEQFF. The CDR3, as DNA: TGTGCCAGCACCTCCCAGGGGGGCTCCTACAATGAGCAGTTCTTC.

This chain connects TRBV9 to TRBJ2-7; no clear D. V was shortened by 4 bases and J by 3 bases, with 17 bases between the two germline ends. The CDR3 totals 15 residues. Germline V gene data show CDR1 as SGDLS and CDR2 as YYNGEE. This CDR3 reads CASSPTAEFSYEQYF. CDR3 sequence (DNA): TGTGCCAGCAGCCCTACGGCGGAGTTTAGCTACGAGCAGTACTTC. Filled out from reference TRBV9 and TRBJ2-7, the complete variable domain reads DSGVTQTPKHLITATGQRVTLRCSPRSGDLSVYWYQQSLDQGLQFLIQYYNGEERAKGNILERFSAQQFPDLHSELNLSSLELGDSALYFCASSPTAEFSYEQYFGPGTRLTVT.

This chain connects TRBV9 to TRBJ1-1; 9 bases are shared with TRBD1. The CDR3 consists of 15 residues. After removal of 4 bases from V and 6 bases from J, the junction contained 10 bases not matched to a gene. CDR1 SGDLS and CDR2 YYNGEE come from the germline V gene. For the CDR3, the DNA is TGTGCCAGCAGCCTGGGGGACAGGGAGGCCTCTGAAGCTTTCTTT. It is translated as CASSLGDREASEAFF.

The chain is built from TRBV18 and TRBJ2-2; 8 bases map to TRBD1. V lost 3 bases to trimming and J lost 3 bases; unmatched junction nucleotides: 3. The CDR3 has 15 amino acids. Per the germline V gene, CDR1 is KGHSH and CDR2 is LQKENI. The CDR3 sequence is CASSPGTGYTGELFF. The DNA for the CDR3 is TGTGCCAGCTCACCCGGGACAGGATACACCGGGGAGCTGTTTTTT.

The chain's CDR3 is CSVVETGGNQPQHF. For the CDR3, the DNA is TGCAGCGTTGTAGAGACAGGGGGCAATCAGCCCCAGCATTTT. The chain has TRBV29-1 and TRBJ1-5; 8 bases align to TRBD1. Germline assignment: CDR1 SQVTM and CDR2 ANQGSEA. The V and J ends lost 4 bases and 2 bases, in that order; junction bases with no gene match: 4. The CDR3 contains 14 residues.

The genes are TRBV25-1 and TRBJ1-1, with TRBD1 as a possible D gene (5 bases). Trimming removed 3 bases at V and 5 bases at J, with 16 bases between. Looked up from germline, CDR1 is MGHDK and CDR2 is SYGVNS. This CDR3 is 15 amino acids long. The CDR3 region is CASSDARVEGTEAFF. The CDR3, as DNA: TGTGCCAGCAGTGATGCCAGGGTGGAGGGTACTGAAGCTTTCTTT. Looking up the rest from reference TRBV25-1 and TRBJ1-1 gives the full variable domain: EADIYQTPRYLVIGTGKKITLECSQTMGHDKMYWYQQDPGMELHLIHYSYGVNSTEKGDLSSESTVSRIRTEHFPLTLESARPSHTSQYLCASSDARVEGTEAFFGQGTRLTVV.

This chain links TRBV4-1 with TRBJ2-3; D is ambiguous. The germline gives CDR1 MGHRA, CDR2 YSYEKL. The CDR3 covers 14 residues. V was clipped by 4 bases and J by 2 bases, with 10 bases between them. The CDR3 nucleotides read TGCGCCAGCAGCCCTCTTGAGGACACAGATACGCAGTATTTT. Encoded protein: CASSPLEDTDTQYF.

The rearrangement joins TRBV6-1 to TRBJ2-5; 9 bases fit TRBD1. From germline, CDR1 is MNHNS and CDR2 SASEGT. The ends lost 1 base at V and 2 bases at J; junction bases unmatched: 2. CDR3 size: 15 residues. The CDR3 DNA is TGTGCCAGCAGTGAAGGGGGACAGGGTCAAGAGACCCAGTACTTC. This translates into CASSEGGQGQETQYF.

CDR3 residues: CATSDSQGGAGNTIYF. The CDR3 coding sequence is TGTGCCACCAGTGATTCACAGGGGGGAGCTGGAAACACCATATATTTT. The chain combines TRBV24-1 with TRBJ1-3, with 8 bases that match TRBD1. The CDR3 is 16 residues long. V shed 2 bases, J shed 2 bases, and the junction held 4 bases outside the gene matches. Germline values: CDR1 KGHDR, CDR2 SFDVKD.

V is TRBV11-2 and J is TRBJ1-1; tentative D call: TRBD1 (6 bases). Germline loops: CDR1 SGHAT, CDR2 FQNNGV. V lost 4 bases to trimming and J lost 5 bases, with 14 bases between them. The CDR3 is made up of 14 amino acids. The DNA of the CDR3 is TGTGCCAGCAGCTCGTACAGGGATAGGACTGAAGCTTTCTTT. This codes for CASSSYRDRTEAFF.

DNA for the CDR3: TGTGCCAGTAGTATAGGTCATCCCTACGAGCAGTACTTC. It yields the protein CASSIGHPYEQYF. J is TRBJ2-7 and V is TRBV19; no definite D call. Germline CDR1 LNHDA, CDR2 SQIVND (reference sequence). V lost 1 base to trimming and J lost 2 bases, with 6 bases between them. CDR3 length equals 13 residues.

The V and J genes are TRBV29-1 and TRBJ2-1, with TRBD2 matching over 7 bases. Trimming at V came to 4 bases and at J to 6 bases, leaving 3 bases not matched to a gene. This CDR3 is built from 12 residues. Germline CDR1 SQVTM, CDR2 ANQGSEA. CDR3 DNA: TGCAGCGTTGTCAGGGAGGGCAATGAGCAGTTCTTC. Protein sequence: CSVVREGNEQFF.

This chain uses TRBV2 with TRBJ1-1; D gene ambiguous. The ends were cut back, 7 bases at V and 0 bases at J, with 12 bases in the middle. The CDR3 is 14 residues long. Germline V gene lookup returns CDR1 SNHLY and CDR2 FYNNEI. CDR3 residues: CASNTPGMNTEAFF. The CDR3 DNA reads as TGTGCCAGCAACACGCCAGGTATGAACACTGAAGCTTTCTTT.